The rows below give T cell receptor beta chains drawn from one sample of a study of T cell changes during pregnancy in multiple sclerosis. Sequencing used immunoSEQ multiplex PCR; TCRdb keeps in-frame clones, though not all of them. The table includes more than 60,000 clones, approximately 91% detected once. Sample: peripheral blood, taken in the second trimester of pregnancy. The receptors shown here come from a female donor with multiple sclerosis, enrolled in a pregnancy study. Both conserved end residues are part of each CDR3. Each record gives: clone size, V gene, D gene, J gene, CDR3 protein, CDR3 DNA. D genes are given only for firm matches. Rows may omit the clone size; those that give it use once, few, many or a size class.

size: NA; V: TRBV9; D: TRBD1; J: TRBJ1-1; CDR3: CASSERTGGAWNIEAFF; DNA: TGTGCCAGCAGCGAGCGGACAGGGGGCGCTTGGAACATTGAAGCTTTCTTT
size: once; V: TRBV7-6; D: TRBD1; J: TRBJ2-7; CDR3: CASSLDTGTAFWEQYF; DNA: TGTGCCAGCAGCTTAGACACCGGGACAGCCTTTTGGGAGCAGTACTTC
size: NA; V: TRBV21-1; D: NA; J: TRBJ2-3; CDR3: CASSKTDKEVGRATPQDTQYF; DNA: TGTGCCAGCAGCAAAACCGACAAAGAAGTGGGGAGGGCCACCCCCCAAGATACGCAGTATTTT
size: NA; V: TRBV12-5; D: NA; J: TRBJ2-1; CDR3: CASGSSDWPREQFF; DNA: TGTGCTAGTGGTTCGTCGGACTGGCCAAGGGAGCAGTTCTTC
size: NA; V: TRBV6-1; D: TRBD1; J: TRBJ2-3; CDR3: CASRGLTGTTDTQYF; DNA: TGTGCCAGCAGGGGGTTGACAGGGACCACAGATACGCAGTATTTT
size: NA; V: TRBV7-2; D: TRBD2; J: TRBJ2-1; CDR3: CASRRTSGGYNEQFF; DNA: TGTGCCAGCAGGCGGACTAGCGGGGGTTACAATGAGCAGTTCTTC
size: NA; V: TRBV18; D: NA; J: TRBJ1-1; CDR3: CASSPDPGRGSIGAFF; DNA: TGTGCCAGCTCCCCCGATCCGGGGCGGGGGTCGATCGGAGCTTTCTTT
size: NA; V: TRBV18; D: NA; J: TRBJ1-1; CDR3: CASSPPGLAMNTEAFF; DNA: TGTGCCAGCTCACCCCCGGGCCTAGCTATGAACACTGAAGCTTTCTTT
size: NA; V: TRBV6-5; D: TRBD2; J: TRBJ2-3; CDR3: CASSYSGGPSATQYF; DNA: TGTGCCAGCAGTTACTCGGGAGGGCCTTCTGCTACGCAGTATTTT
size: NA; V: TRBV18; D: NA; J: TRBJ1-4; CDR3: CASTYNEKLFF; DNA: TGTGCCAGCACCTACAATGAAAAACTGTTTTTT
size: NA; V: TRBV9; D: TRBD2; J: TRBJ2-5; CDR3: CASSPRLAGETQYF; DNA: TGTGCCAGCAGCCCCCGACTAGCCGGGGAGACCCAGTACTTC
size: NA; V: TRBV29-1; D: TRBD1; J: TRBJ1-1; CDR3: CSVEGWGGTGMNTEAFF; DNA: TGCAGCGTTGAAGGTTGGGGTGGGACAGGCATGAACACTGAAGCTTTCTTT
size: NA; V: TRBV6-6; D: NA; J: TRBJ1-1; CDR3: CASRNTPQQGSTEAFF; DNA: TGTGCCAGCAGAAATACCCCTCAACAGGGCAGCACTGAAGCTTTCTTT
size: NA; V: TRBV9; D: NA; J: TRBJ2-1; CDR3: CASSVAIGGYGSYNEQFF; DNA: TGTGCCAGCAGCGTAGCTATTGGGGGGTACGGGTCCTACAATGAGCAGTTCTTC
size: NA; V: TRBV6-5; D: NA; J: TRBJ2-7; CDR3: CASSSINSYEQYF; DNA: TGTGCCAGCAGTTCTATCAACTCCTACGAGCAGTACTTC
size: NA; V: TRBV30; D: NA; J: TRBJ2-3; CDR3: CAWSVPAWGSGSTDTQYF; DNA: TGTGCCTGGAGTGTACCCGCCTGGGGTAGCGGAAGCACAGATACGCAGTATTTT
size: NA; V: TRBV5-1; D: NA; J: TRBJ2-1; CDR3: CASSFVRSSYNEQFF; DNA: TGCGCCAGCAGCTTCGTCCGGAGCTCCTACAATGAGCAGTTCTTC
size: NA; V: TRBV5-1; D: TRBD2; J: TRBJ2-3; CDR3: CASRQRFPGGADRYAVF; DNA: TGCGCCAGCAGGCAAAGATTCCCCGGGGGGGCTGACAGATACGCAGTATTT
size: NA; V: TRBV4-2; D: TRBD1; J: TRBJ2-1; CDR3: CASSQEPTGNSYNEQFF; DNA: TGTGCCAGCAGCCAAGAACCGACAGGGAACTCCTACAATGAGCAGTTCTTC
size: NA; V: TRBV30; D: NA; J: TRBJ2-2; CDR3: CAWSTATRNTGELFF; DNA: TGTGCCTGGAGTACAGCAACAAGGAACACCGGGGAGCTGTTTTTT
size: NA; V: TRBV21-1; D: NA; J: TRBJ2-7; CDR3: CASSKKLGGGLEQYF; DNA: TGTGCCAGCAGCAAAAAGTTGGGAGGGGGTCTCGAGCAGTACTTC
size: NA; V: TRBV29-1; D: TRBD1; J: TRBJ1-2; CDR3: CSVGGQGTYYGYTF; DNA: TGCAGCGTTGGAGGACAGGGGACTTACTATGGCTACACCTTC
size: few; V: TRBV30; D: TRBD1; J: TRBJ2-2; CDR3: CAWSVTGGTGELFF; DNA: TGTGCCTGGAGTGTTACAGGGGGCACCGGGGAGCTGTTTTTT
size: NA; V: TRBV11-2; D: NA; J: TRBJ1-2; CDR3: CASSFQINYGYTF; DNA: TGTGCCAGCAGCTTCCAAATTAACTATGGCTACACCTTC
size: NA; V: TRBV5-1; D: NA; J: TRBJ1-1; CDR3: CASSLGEDEAFF; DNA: TGCGCCAGCAGCTTGGGGGAGGATGAAGCTTTCTTT
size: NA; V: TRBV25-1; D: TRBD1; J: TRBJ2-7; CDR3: CASSHGTGGHEQYF; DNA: TGTGCCAGCAGTCACGGGACAGGGGGCCACGAGCAGTACTTC
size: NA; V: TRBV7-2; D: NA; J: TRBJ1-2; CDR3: CASSFQLPNYGYTF; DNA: TGTGCCAGCAGCTTTCAACTACCAAACTATGGCTACACCTTC
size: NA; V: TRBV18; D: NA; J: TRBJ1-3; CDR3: CASSPRAGFSGNTIYF; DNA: TGTGCCAGCTCACCACGGGCAGGGTTCTCTGGAAACACCATATATTTT
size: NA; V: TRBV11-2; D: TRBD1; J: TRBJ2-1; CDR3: CASSSETGGFYNEQFF; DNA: TGTGCCAGCAGCTCGGAAACAGGGGGCTTCTACAATGAGCAGTTCTTC
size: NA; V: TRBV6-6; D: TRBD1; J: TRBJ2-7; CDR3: CASSSDRPSYEQYF; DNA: TGTGCCAGCAGTTCGGACAGGCCCTCCTACGAGCAGTACTTC
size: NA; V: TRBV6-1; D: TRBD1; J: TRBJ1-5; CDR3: CASRRDRSNQPQHF; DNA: TGTGCCAGCAGAAGGGACAGAAGCAATCAGCCCCAGCATTTT
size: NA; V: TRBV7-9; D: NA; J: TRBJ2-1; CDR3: CASTPGGSGSNEQFF; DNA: TGTGCCAGCACCCCAGGGGGGAGCGGCTCCAATGAGCAGTTCTTC
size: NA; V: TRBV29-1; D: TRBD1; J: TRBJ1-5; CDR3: CSVVLRDRHNSNQPQHF; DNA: TGCAGCGTTGTACTTCGGGACAGACACAATAGCAATCAGCCCCAGCATTTT
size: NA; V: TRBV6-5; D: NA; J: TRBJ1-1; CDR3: CASSYDWGQGEAFF; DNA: TGTGCCAGCAGTTACGATTGGGGGCAGGGTGAAGCTTTCTTT
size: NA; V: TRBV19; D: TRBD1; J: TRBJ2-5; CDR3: CASNRQGVETQYF; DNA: TGTGCCAGTAATCGACAGGGGGTCGAGACCCAGTACTTC
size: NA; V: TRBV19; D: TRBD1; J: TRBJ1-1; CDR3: CASSFTQGATEAFF; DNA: TGTGCCAGTAGTTTTACACAGGGGGCCACTGAAGCTTTCTTT
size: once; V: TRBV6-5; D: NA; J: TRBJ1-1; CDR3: CASSSGTANTEAFF; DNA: TGTGCCAGCAGCTCCGGGACTGCGAACACTGAAGCTTTCTTT
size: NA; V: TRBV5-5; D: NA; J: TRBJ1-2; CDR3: CASSLATARGRNGYTF; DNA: TGTGCCAGCAGCTTAGCAACGGCCAGGGGAAGAAATGGCTACACCTTC
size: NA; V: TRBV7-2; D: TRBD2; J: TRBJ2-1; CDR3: CASSLGGLAGAGEQFF; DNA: TGTGCCAGCAGCTTGGGCGGACTAGCGGGAGCGGGTGAGCAGTTCTTC
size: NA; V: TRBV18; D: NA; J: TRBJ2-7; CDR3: CASSPGSGRTYEQYF; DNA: TGTGCCAGCTCACCAGGGAGCGGACGAACCTACGAGCAGTACTTC
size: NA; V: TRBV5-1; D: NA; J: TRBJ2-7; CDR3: CVSSLAHGKYEQYF; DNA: TGCGTCAGCAGCTTGGCCCACGGGAAATACGAGCAGTACTTC
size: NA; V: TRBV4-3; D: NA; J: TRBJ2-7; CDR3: CASSHLGGDYEQYF; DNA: TGCGCCAGCAGCCACCTCGGAGGGGATTACGAGCAGTACTTC
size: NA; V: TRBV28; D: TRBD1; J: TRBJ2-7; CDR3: CASRKDRVGTYEQYF; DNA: TGTGCCAGCAGGAAGGACAGGGTGGGGACCTACGAGCAGTACTTC